Shown below are 2 T cell receptor beta chains from a single sample sequenced in a study of cytomegalovirus exposure and HLA in healthy donors. Amplification used 60 Vbeta primers and 13 Jbeta primers. Measured with immunoSEQ multiplex PCR; TCRdb has only the in-frame clones, and not every one. The table lists about 130,000 clones, roughly a tenth of them singletons. Sequenced material: PBMCs. These receptors were obtained from a woman between 18 and 29 years old in good health and CMV-seropositive.

This clone was detected only a few times. The genes are TRBV5-1 and TRBJ2-5; no clear D. There are 14 residues in the CDR3. V gave up 0 bases and J gave up 1 base, with 7 bases separating them. Germline V gene sequence: CDR1 SGHRS, CDR2 YFSETQ. The CDR3 here is CASSLDSFQETQYF. CDR3 in DNA: TGCGCCAGCAGCTTGGACAGCTTCCAAGAGACCCAGTACTTC. The full variable domain, with the rest looked up from reference TRBV5-1 and TRBJ2-5, is KAGVTQTPRYLIKTRGQQVTLSCSPISGHRSVSWYQQTPGQGLQFLFEYFSETQRNKGNFPGRFSGRQFSNSRSEMNVSTLELGDSALYLCASSLDSFQETQYFGPGTRLLVL.

This clone was seen a few times. This chain links TRBV13 with TRBJ2-7, with TRBD2 matching 10 bases. This CDR3 is 15 amino acids long. V trimming: 4 bases; J trimming: 3 bases; junction bases outside the gene matches: 6. Germline lookup yields CDR1 PRHDT and CDR2 FYEKMQ (reference sequence). In nucleotides, the CDR3 is TGTGCCAGCAGCTGGACTAGCGGAGAACACTACGAGCAGTACTTC. It is translated as CASSWTSGEHYEQYF.